This entry lists 21 T cell receptor beta chains sequenced from one sample in a study of blood T cells in healthy people across ages. A second about 6 to 12 cycle PCR used barcoded and J-beta primers. TCRdb processed the 5' RACE reads anew with MiXCR; each CDR3 protein has one entry. Counted here are roughly 1,100,000 distinct CDR3 sequences, roughly a quarter occurring once; the ten biggest clones make up less than 0.85%. The sample was also reused in another study, on T cells of mothers and their children.

The source material was blood. The receptor source for this set is a girl aged 2 to 10 in good health.

This clonotype was detected a few times. This chain connects TRBV11-3 to TRBJ2-1, with D unclear. The CDR3 loop spans 14 amino acids. V was pared by 0 bases and J by 8 bases, with 11 bases between. Germline CDR1 SGHNT, CDR2 YENEEA. As DNA, the CDR3 is TGTGCCAGCAGCTTAGATCCGGGCGCGGATGAGCAGTTCTTC. Amino acids: CASSLDPGADEQFF. Full variable domain (remainder filled in from reference TRBV11-3 and TRBJ2-1): EAGVVQSPRYKIIEKKQPVAFWCNPISGHNTLYWYLQNLGQGPELLIRYENEEAVDDSQLPKDRFSAERLKGVDSTLKIQPAELGDSAVYLCASSLDPGADEQFFGPGTRLTVL.

V and J are TRBV5-5 and TRBJ2-3; tentatively, D is TRBD1 (6 bases). The V gene's germline CDR1 is SGHKS and CDR2 YYEKEE (reference sequence). V lost 0 bases and J 2 bases, leaving 19 bases between the germline ends. CDR3 length: 18 amino acids. DNA of the CDR3: TGTGCCAGCAGCTTGGCTCCTTTGATGGACAGTTACACAGATACGCAGTATTTT. Residues: CASSLAPLMDSYTDTQYF.

The genes are TRBV15 and TRBJ2-4; a possible D gene is TRBD2 (6 bases). Germline loops: CDR1 LNHNV, CDR2 YYDKDF (reference sequence). The CDR3 has 16 amino acids. The V and J ends lost 6 bases and 0 bases respectively, with 15 bases between them. CDR3 loop: CATSGASALAKNIQYF. The CDR3 DNA follows: TGTGCCACCAGTGGCGCTAGCGCCCTAGCCAAAAACATTCAGTACTTC. Combining the CDR3 with reference TRBV15 and TRBJ2-4 gives the whole variable domain DAMVIQNPRYQVTQFGKPVTLSCSQTLNHNVMYWYQQKSSQAPKLLFHYYDKDFNNEADTPDNFQSRRPNTSFCFLDIRSPGLGDTAMYLCATSGASALAKNIQYFGAGTRLSVL.

A few counts support this clonotype. As DNA, the CDR3 is TGTGCCAGCAGTTTATATAGCGGGGTTACAGATACGCAGTATTTT. It translates to CASSLYSGVTDTQYF. This rearrangement joins TRBV28 to TRBJ2-3, with TRBD2 matching over 8 bases. The V and J ends lost 1 base and 3 bases, in that order; junction bases with no gene match: 3. There are 15 residues in the CDR3. CDR1 and CDR2 (germline): MDHEN, SYDVKM. The whole variable domain, remainder taken from reference TRBV28 and TRBJ2-3, is DVKVTQSSRYLVKRTGEKVFLECVQDMDHENMFWYRQDPGLGLRLIYFSYDVKMKEKGDIPEGYSVSREKKERFSLILESASTNQTSMYLCASSLYSGVTDTQYFGPGTRLTVL.

The rearrangement uses TRBV6-4 and TRBJ1-6; D remains ambiguous. Trimming took 8 bases from V and 7 from J, leaving 6 bases between them. This CDR3 contains 11 residues. Per germline, CDR1 MRHNA and CDR2 SNTAGT. The CDR3: CASPENSPLHF. DNA of the CDR3: TGTGCCAGCCCCGAAAATTCACCCCTCCACTTT.

This CDR3 is CSASADSRGETQYF. The CDR3 DNA reads TGCAGTGCTAGTGCGGACAGCAGGGGCGAGACCCAGTACTTC. The chain has TRBV20-1 and TRBJ2-1; a weak D match, TRBD1 (6 bases). The J call may be wrong; the DNA end is better matched by TRBJ2-5. Germline V gene data show CDR1 as DFQATT and CDR2 as SNEGSKA (reference sequence). The CDR3 loop spans 14 amino acids.

For this clonotype: Compared with germline, one end of the junction differs, possibly owing to a read error. J is TRBJ2-3 and V is TRBV9; 10 nucleotides agree with TRBD2. The CDR3 is 16 amino acids. CDR1 SGDLS and CDR2 YYNGEE come from the germline V gene. In DNA form, the CDR3 reads TGTGCCGGCAGCGTAGGTCCTAGCGGGGGTGGGGATACGCAGTATTTT. This translates into CAGSVGPSGGGDTQYF.

There are a few counts of this clonotype. The rearrangement links TRBV5-1 to TRBJ2-5, with TRBD2 matching 14 bases. The CDR3 has 16 amino acids. Germline assignment: CDR1 SGHRS and CDR2 YFSETQ. J gave up 5 bases and V 4 bases, and 7 bases lay outside the gene matches. The CDR3 region is CASSLGTSGSRETQYF. CDR3 DNA sequence: TGCGCCAGCAGCCTAGGGACTAGCGGGAGTCGGGAGACCCAGTACTTC.

The chain carries TRBV12-3 or TRBV12-4 and TRBJ2-3, with no clear D. The length of the CDR3 is 13 residues. The V gene lost 3 bases and the J gene lost 4 bases, with 8 bases spanning the gap. The CDR3 loop reads CASSLISPDTQYF. In DNA form, the CDR3 reads TGTGCCAGCAGTTTGATATCACCAGATACGCAGTATTTT.

This chain uses TRBV11-1 with TRBJ2-3; D is uncertain. V was clipped by 0 bases and J by 6 bases, with 16 bases between them. This CDR3 has 16 amino acids. The germline V gene has CDR1 SGHAT and CDR2 FQDESV (reference sequence). The CDR3 protein is CASSLAPSLVPDTQYF. The CDR3 DNA reads TGTGCCAGCAGCTTAGCGCCGTCGCTCGTTCCGGATACGCAGTATTTT. The complete variable domain, with remaining parts taken from reference TRBV11-1 and TRBJ2-3, reads EAEVAQSPRYKITEKSQAVAFWCDPISGHATLYWYRQILGQGPELLVQFQDESVVDDSQLPKDRFSAERLKGVDSTLKIQPAELGDSAMYLCASSLAPSLVPDTQYFGPGTRLTVL.

The J gene is TRBJ2-5, the V gene TRBV12-3 or TRBV12-4; D may be TRBD2 (6 bases). Trimming removed 2 bases from V and 11 bases from J, with 12 bases in between. The CDR3 length is 12 residues. The chain's CDR3 is CASSLPNREQYF. The CDR3 DNA is TGTGCCAGCAGTTTACCCAATCGGGAGCAGTACTTC.

This chain links TRBV13 with TRBJ1-3; D is uncertain. V shed 1 base and J shed 5 bases, with 6 bases lying between them. This CDR3 is built from 13 residues. Germline assignment: CDR1 PRHDT and CDR2 FYEKMQ (reference sequence). The CDR3 coding sequence is TGTGCCAGCAGCTTAGTGGCCCGAAACACCATATATTTT. Translating gives CASSLVARNTIYF.

The chain employs TRBV27 and TRBJ1-2; no firm D call. The CDR3 sequence is 16 residues long. Per the germline V gene, CDR1 is MNHEY and CDR2 is SMNVEV (reference sequence). Trimming removed 1 base from V and 4 bases from J, with 16 bases in between. The CDR3 DNA is TGTGCCAGCAGTTTATTCAGTTCTTCAGGAGGCTATGGCTACACCTTC. Translation gives CASSLFSSSGGYGYTF.

Only one count was recorded for this clonotype. The V gene is TRBV6-1, the J gene TRBJ2-3; the D gene is possibly TRBD2 (5 bases). Trimming left V 0 bases short and J 2 bases short, with 9 bases between. CDR1 is MNHNS, CDR2 SASEGT, per germline. The CDR3 is 15 amino acids. The CDR3 spells CASSEARRSTDTQYF. The CDR3 DNA reads TGTGCCAGCAGTGAAGCGCGGAGGTCCACAGATACGCAGTATTTT.

This clonotype has just a few counts. The rearrangement uses TRBV7-2 and TRBJ1-1, with a tentative D call TRBD1 (5 bases). V gave up 2 bases and J gave up 4 bases, with 11 bases separating them. Germline CDR1 SGHTA, CDR2 FQGNSA. This CDR3 contains 14 residues. The CDR3: CASSLQGVGTEAFF. The CDR3 DNA reads as TGTGCCAGCAGCTTACAGGGAGTCGGCACTGAAGCTTTCTTT.

This clonotype was seen only a few times. The genes are TRBV4-1 and TRBJ1-5; D remains ambiguous. The CDR3 length is 13 residues. Trimming pared 2 bases from V and 10 bases from J, leaving 12 bases between. The germline CDR1 and CDR2 sequences are MGHRA and YSYEKL. CDR3 loop: CASSQRDIDPQHF. The DNA for the CDR3 is TGCGCCAGCAGCCAAAGAGACATTGACCCCCAGCATTTT.

This clonotype was counted at least ten times. V is TRBV10-3 and J is TRBJ2-7, with a tentative D call TRBD2 (5 bases). V lost 1 base to trimming and J lost 4 bases, with 8 bases between them. This CDR3 is built from 13 residues. The germline V gene has CDR1 ENHRY and CDR2 SYGVKD. CDR3 loop: CAISELGSYEQYF. In nucleotides, the CDR3 is TGTGCCATCAGTGAGTTGGGGAGTTACGAGCAGTACTTC.

The rearrangement uses TRBV19 and TRBJ1-1; possible D gene TRBD1, 5 bases. CDR1 is LNHDA, CDR2 SQIVND, per germline (reference sequence). The CDR3 loop spans 15 amino acids. V gave up 7 bases and J gave up 2 bases, with 17 bases separating them. The CDR3 spells CASKMGPIINTEAFF. In DNA form, the CDR3 reads TGTGCCAGTAAAATGGGACCAATTATAAACACTGAAGCTTTCTTT.

This clonotype was picked up a small number of times. The chain uses TRBV11-3 and TRBJ2-1, with D possibly matching TRBD2 (5 bases). Trimming stripped 4 bases from V and 7 bases from J, with 14 bases between. Germline CDR1 reads SGHNT; CDR2 reads YENEEA. This CDR3 has 14 residues. This CDR3 is CASSSPLARNEQFF. The CDR3 DNA is TGTGCCAGCAGCTCCCCGCTAGCCAGGAATGAGCAGTTCTTC.

This chain links TRBV29-1 with TRBJ2-7; D tentatively reads TRBD1 or TRBD2 (5 bases each). In germline, CDR1 is SQVTM, CDR2 ANQGSEA. Trimming removed 3 bases at V and 4 bases at J, with 16 bases between. This CDR3 has 14 residues. The CDR3 region is CSVDGGPPRYEQYF. CDR3 DNA sequence: TGCAGCGTTGATGGGGGACCTCCTAGGTACGAGCAGTACTTC.

This chain links TRBV5-1 with TRBJ1-4; TRBD1 matches at 8 bases. In germline, CDR1 is SGHRS, CDR2 YFSETQ. V shed 3 bases and J 8 bases; nucleotides not matched to a gene: 9. This CDR3 spans 15 amino acids. The CDR3 DNA reads as TGCGCCAGCAGCTCCTACCAGGGGGCAGGAGAAAAACTGTTTTTT. As protein: CASSSYQGAGEKLFF.